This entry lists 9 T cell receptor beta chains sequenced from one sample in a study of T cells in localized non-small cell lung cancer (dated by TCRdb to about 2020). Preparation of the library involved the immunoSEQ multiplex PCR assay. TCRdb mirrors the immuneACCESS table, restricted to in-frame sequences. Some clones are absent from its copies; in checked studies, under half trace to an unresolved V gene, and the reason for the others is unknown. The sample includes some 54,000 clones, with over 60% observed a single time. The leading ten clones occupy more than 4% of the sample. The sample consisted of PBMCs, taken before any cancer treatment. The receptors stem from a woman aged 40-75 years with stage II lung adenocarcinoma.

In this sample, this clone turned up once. This chain's CDR3 is CASSPTGTGLPQHF. In DNA, the CDR3 is TGTGCCAGCTCACCAACCGGGACAGGGCTGCCCCAGCATTTT. V is TRBV18 and J is TRBJ1-5; 9 bases align to TRBD1. CDR1 is KGHSH, CDR2 LQKENI, per germline. The CDR3 runs 14 residues. The trim removed 2 bases at V and 9 bases at J, leaving 5 bases unmatched.

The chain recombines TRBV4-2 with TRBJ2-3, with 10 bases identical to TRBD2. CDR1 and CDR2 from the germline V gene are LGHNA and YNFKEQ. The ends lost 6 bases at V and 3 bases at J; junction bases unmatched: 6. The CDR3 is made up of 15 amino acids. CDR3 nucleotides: TGTGCCAGCAGTCCTACAGCGGGGGGGACAGATACGCAGTATTTT. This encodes CASSPTAGGTDTQYF.

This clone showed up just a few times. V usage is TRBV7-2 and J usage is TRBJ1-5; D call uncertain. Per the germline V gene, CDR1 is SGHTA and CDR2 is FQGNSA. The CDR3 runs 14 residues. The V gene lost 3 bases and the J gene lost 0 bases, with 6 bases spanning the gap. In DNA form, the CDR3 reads TGTGCCAGCAGCTTCCAGGATAGCAATCAGCCCCAGCATTTT. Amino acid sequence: CASSFQDSNQPQHF.

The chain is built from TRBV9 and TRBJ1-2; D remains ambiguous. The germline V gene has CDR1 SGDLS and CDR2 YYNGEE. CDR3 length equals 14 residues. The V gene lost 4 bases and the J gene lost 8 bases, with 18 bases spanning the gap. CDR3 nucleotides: TGTGCCAGCAGCACACGGACGGGTTTTTGGGGCTACACCTTC. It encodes CASSTRTGFWGYTF.

The CDR3 DNA follows: TGTGCCAGCAGTCTGACAGCCGTCAACACCATATATTTT. This gives the protein CASSLTAVNTIYF. V gene TRBV6-5 combines with J gene TRBJ1-3; D is possibly TRBD1 (5 bases). Germline assignment: CDR1 MNHEY and CDR2 SVGAGI. Deletions cut 5 bases from V and 7 bases from J, with 12 bases between. This CDR3 region has 13 residues.

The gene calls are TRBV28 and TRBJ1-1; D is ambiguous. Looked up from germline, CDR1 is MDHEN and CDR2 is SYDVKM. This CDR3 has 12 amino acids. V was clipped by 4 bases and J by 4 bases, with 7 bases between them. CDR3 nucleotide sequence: TGTGCCAGCAGTTACTCTACCACTGAAGCTTTCTTT. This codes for CASSYSTTEAFF.

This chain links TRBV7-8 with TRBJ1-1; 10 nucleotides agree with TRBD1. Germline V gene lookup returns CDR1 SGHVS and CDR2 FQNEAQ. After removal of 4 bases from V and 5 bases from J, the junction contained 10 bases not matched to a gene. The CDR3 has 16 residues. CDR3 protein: CASSSGWDRGWTEAFF. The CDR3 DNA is TGTGCCAGCAGCTCAGGGTGGGACAGGGGTTGGACTGAAGCTTTCTTT.

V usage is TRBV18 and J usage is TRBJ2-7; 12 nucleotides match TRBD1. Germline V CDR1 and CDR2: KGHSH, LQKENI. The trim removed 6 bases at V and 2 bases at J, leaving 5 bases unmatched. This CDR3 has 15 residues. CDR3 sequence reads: CASSGTGGPTYEQYF. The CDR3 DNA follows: TGTGCCAGCTCTGGGACAGGGGGCCCGACCTACGAGCAGTACTTC.

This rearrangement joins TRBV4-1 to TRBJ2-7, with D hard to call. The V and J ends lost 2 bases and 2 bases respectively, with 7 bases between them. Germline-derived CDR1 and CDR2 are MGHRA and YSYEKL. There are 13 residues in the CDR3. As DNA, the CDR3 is TGCGCCAGCAGCCAACAGGTAACCTACGAGCAGTACTTC. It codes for CASSQQVTYEQYF.